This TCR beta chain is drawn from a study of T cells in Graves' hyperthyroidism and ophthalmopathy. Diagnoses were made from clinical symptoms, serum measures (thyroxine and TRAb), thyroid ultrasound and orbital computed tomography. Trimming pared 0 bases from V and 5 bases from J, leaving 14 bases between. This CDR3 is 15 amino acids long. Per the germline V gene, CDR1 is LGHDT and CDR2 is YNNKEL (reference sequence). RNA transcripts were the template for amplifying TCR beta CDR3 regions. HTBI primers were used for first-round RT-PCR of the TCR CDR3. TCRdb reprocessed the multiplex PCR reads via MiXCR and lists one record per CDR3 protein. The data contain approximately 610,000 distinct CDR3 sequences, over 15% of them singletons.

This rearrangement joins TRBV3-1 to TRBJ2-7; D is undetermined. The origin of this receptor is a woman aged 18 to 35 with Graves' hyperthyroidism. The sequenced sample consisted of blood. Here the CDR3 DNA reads TGTGCCAGCAGCCAAGAGGTTAGCCGTCTCCACGAGCAGTACTTC. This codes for CASSQEVSRLHEQYF.